The text below deals with one T cell receptor beta chain. Its antigen is not identified. These data come from a study of cytomegalovirus exposure and HLA in healthy donors. Study-level results: Trimming of TCR beta V- and J-genes showed a link, identified in a later analysis, to a missense DCLRE1C variant. For most subjects, TCR beta sequences were reported to predict HLA-A and HLA-B alleles with accuracy.

Each of the donors was a healthy bone marrow donor. V shed 4 bases and J 1 base; nucleotides not matched to a gene: 8. The V gene's germline CDR1 is SGHKS and CDR2 YYEKEE (reference sequence). The CDR3 is 15 amino acids. Vbeta (60) and Jbeta (13) primers were used in the PCR. The table came from immunoSEQ multiplex PCR; TCRdb's copy has only in-frame clones and leaves some out. This table holds some 42,000 clones, approximately 52% found once. Sequenced: PBMCs. This sequence joins TRBV5-5 and TRBJ2-7, with 7 bases aligning to TRBD1. This sequence was found in a human donor in good health. The CDR3 sequence is CASSRTGDRSYEQYF. CDR3 sequence (DNA): TGTGCCAGCAGCCGAACAGGGGATCGTTCCTACGAGCAGTACTTC.